Listed here are 9 T cell receptor beta chains from one sample, sequenced in a study of blood T cell repertoires in COVID-19. TCRdb keeps only in-frame clones here, not all; method: immunoSEQ multiplex PCR. The table has roughly 200,000 clones, about 78% seen once. The sample comprised peripheral blood. The source of these receptors is a woman aged 70-85 years with acute or convalescent COVID-19.

The rearrangement links TRBV10-3 to TRBJ2-1; 7 bases are shared with TRBD1. The germline CDR1 and CDR2 sequences are ENHRY and SYGVKD. Germline trimming cut 3 bases from V and 9 bases from J; bases unmatched to any gene: 8. This CDR3 is 14 amino acids long. CDR3 bases: TGTGCCATCAGTGACAGGGGGTCGTCTGGTGAGCAGTTCTTC. Translating gives CAISDRGSSGEQFF.

The chain employs TRBV13 and TRBJ1-1; the match to TRBD1 covers 8 bases. There are 16 residues in the CDR3. J gave up 2 bases and V 3 bases, and 8 bases lay outside the gene matches. Germline V gives CDR1 PRHDT, CDR2 FYEKMQ (reference sequence). In DNA, the CDR3 is TGTGCCAGCAGCTTCCTCGACAGGGGACATAACACTGAAGCTTTCTTT. This translates into CASSFLDRGHNTEAFF.

The chain employs TRBV12-3 or TRBV12-4 and TRBJ2-2; 9 nucleotides agree with TRBD1. CDR3 length: 12 residues. The V gene end was trimmed by 8 bases and the J gene end by 6 bases; junction bases not matched to a gene: 1. The CDR3 here is CASYRGPGELFF. For the CDR3, the DNA is TGTGCCAGCTACAGGGGGCCCGGGGAGCTGTTTTTT.

The genes are TRBV3-1 (or the pseudogene TRBV3-2) and TRBJ2-1, with D perhaps matching TRBD1 (6 bases). The germline V and J ends were trimmed by 4 bases and 5 bases, with 6 bases remaining between them. The CDR3 spans 12 residues. Looked up from germline, CDR1 is LGHDT and CDR2 is YNNKEL (reference sequence). This chain's CDR3 is CASSRTDNEQFF. The DNA for the CDR3 is TGTGCCAGCAGCCGGACAGACAATGAGCAGTTCTTC.

V and J are TRBV14 and TRBJ2-3; the match to TRBD2 covers 8 bases. Germline loops: CDR1 SGHDN, CDR2 FVKESK. The ends lost 0 bases at V and 7 bases at J; junction bases unmatched: 12. There are 17 residues in the CDR3. The CDR3 spells CASSQDLGTRIWNTQYF. DNA for the CDR3: TGTGCCAGCAGCCAAGATCTTGGGACTAGGATATGGAATACGCAGTATTTT.

J is TRBJ2-6 and V is TRBV9; D is undetermined. The CDR3 runs 15 residues. Germline V gives CDR1 SGDLS, CDR2 YYNGEE. Trimming stripped 3 bases from V and 0 bases from J, with 7 bases between. The CDR3 spells CASSAFSSGANVLTF. The CDR3 DNA reads TGTGCCAGCAGCGCCTTTAGCTCTGGGGCCAACGTCCTGACTTTC. Full variable domain (missing parts from reference TRBV9 and TRBJ2-6): DSGVTQTPKHLITATGQRVTLRCSPRSGDLSVYWYQQSLDQGLQFLIQYYNGEERAKGNILERFSAQQFPDLHSELNLSSLELGDSALYFCASSAFSSGANVLTFGAGSRLTVL.

The rearrangement joins TRBV5-4 to TRBJ1-1; D might be TRBD1 (5 bases). The CDR3 extends over 15 amino acids. V dropped 3 bases and J dropped 6 bases, with 18 bases sitting between them. Germline values: CDR1 SGHNT, CDR2 YYREEE (reference sequence). CDR3 in amino acids: CASSYKGRVIPEAFF. CDR3 nucleotides: TGTGCCAGCAGCTATAAGGGGCGCGTGATTCCTGAAGCTTTCTTT.

For the CDR3, the DNA is TGTGCCAGCAGTGAGACGGGACAGGGGACCGGGGAGCTGTTTTTT. This encodes CASSETGQGTGELFF. The V gene is TRBV2, the J gene TRBJ2-2; TRBD1 aligns across 10 bases. This CDR3 is 15 amino acids long. From germline, CDR1 is SNHLY and CDR2 FYNNEI. The V gene end was trimmed by 3 bases and the J gene end by 5 bases; junction bases not matched to a gene: 3. Looking up the rest from reference TRBV2 and TRBJ2-2 gives the full variable domain: EPEVTQTPSHQVTQMGQEVILRCVPISNHLYFYWYRQILGQKVEFLVSFYNNEISEKSEIFDDQFSVERPDGSNFTLKIRSTKLEDSAMYFCASSETGQGTGELFFGEGSRLTVL.

This rearrangement joins TRBV28 to TRBJ2-7, with D possibly matching TRBD2 (6 bases). Germline V gene sequence: CDR1 MDHEN, CDR2 SYDVKM. Between the trimmed V and J ends, which lost 4 bases and 6 bases, there was a span of 19 bases. The CDR3 is 15 residues long. The DNA for the CDR3 is TGTGCCAGCAGTTGGAGCCGGGAGCCCGGAGCCGAGCAGTACTTC. Amino acids: CASSWSREPGAEQYF.